The TCR beta chain described here comes from a study of blood T cells in healthy people across ages. Study-wide results and limits: Diversity was higher, and naive CD4+ cells more numerous, in long-lived donors than in aged donors. Diversity of TCR beta per million T cells declined in a roughly linear way with age.

This clonotype was picked up a small number of times. Its antigen remains unidentified. A second about 6 to 12 cycle PCR used barcoded and J-beta primers. TCRdb recomputed calls from the 5' RACE reads with MiXCR, one row per CDR3 protein. The sample gives roughly 1,700,000 distinct CDR3 sequences, over 25% of which show up once; approximately 7.7% is in the top ten. The CDR3 has 16 residues. The junction had 5 bases not matched to a gene; V was cut back by 2 bases and J by 0 bases. This clonotype was sampled from a woman aged 25-40 years in good health. V is TRBV12-3 or TRBV12-4 and J is TRBJ2-5; 8 bases agree with TRBD2. The sample was blood. The CDR3 reads CASSLRLAGDQETQYF. The CDR3 coding sequence is TGTGCCAGCAGTTTACGGCTAGCGGGTGACCAAGAGACCCAGTACTTC.